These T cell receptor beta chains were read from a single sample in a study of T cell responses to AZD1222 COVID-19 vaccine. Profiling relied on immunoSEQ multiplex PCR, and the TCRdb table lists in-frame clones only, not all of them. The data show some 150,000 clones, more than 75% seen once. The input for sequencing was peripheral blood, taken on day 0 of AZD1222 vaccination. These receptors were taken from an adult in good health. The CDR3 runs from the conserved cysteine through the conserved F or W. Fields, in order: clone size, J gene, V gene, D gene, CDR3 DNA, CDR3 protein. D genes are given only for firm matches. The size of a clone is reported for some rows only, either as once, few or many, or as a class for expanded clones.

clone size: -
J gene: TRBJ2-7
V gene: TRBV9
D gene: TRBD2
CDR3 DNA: TGTGCCAGCAGTATAGGACTAGACTACGAGCAGTACTTC
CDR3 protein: CASSIGLDYEQYF

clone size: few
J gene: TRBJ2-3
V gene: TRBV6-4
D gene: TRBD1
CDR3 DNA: TGTGCCAGCAGTGACGGGACAGGGAGCACAGATACGCAGTATTTT
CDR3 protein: CASSDGTGSTDTQYF

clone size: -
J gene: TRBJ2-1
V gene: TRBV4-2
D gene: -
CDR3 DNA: TGTGCCAGCAGCCAAGATGGGGTCTACAATGAGCAGTTCTTC
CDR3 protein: CASSQDGVYNEQFF

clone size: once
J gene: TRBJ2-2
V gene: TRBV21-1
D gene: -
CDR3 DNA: TGTGCCAGCAGCAAAGTAGTCAACTTGCTAAACACCGGGGAGCTGTTTTTT
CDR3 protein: CASSKVVNLLNTGELFF

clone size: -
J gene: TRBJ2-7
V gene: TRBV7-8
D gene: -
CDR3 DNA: TGTGCCAGCAGCTTCTACGTGATGGGCGGCGACTACGAGCAGTACTTC
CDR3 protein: CASSFYVMGGDYEQYF

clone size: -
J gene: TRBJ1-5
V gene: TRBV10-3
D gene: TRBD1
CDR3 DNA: TGTGCCACCGGGACAGGGAATCAGCCCCAGCATTTT
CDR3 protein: CATGTGNQPQHF

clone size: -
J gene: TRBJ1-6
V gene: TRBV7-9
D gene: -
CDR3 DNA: TGTGCCAGCAGCTTGGGGAGTGGCTCCTATAATTCACCCCTCCACTTT
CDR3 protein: CASSLGSGSYNSPLHF

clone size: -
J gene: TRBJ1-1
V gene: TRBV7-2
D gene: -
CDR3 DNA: TGTGCCAGCAGCTCAGGACCGTGGAACACTGAAGCTTTCTTT
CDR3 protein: CASSSGPWNTEAFF

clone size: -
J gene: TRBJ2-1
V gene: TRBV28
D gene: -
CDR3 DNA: -
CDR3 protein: CASSSSAAGSHEQFF

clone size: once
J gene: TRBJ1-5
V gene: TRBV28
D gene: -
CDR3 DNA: TGTGCCACTAAGACAGGCAGCTATAGCAATCAGCCCCAGCATTTT
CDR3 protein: CATKTGSYSNQPQHF

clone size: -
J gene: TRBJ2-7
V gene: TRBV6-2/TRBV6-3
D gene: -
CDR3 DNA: TGTGCCAGCAGTCCGACAGGATTCTACTACGAGCAGTACTTC
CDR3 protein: CASSPTGFYYEQYF

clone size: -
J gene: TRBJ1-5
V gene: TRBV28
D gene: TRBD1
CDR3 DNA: TGTGCCGCAAACAGGGGAGCTCAGCCCCAGCATTTT
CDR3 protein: CAANRGAQPQHF

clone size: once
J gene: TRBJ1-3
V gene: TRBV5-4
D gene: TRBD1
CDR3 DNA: TGTGCCAGCAGCGCCGGACAGGGAGGAGGAAACACCATATATTTT
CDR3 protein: CASSAGQGGGNTIYF

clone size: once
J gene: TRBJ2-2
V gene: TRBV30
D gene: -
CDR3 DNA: TGTGCCTGGACCTCAGGGGACACCGGGGAGCTGTTTTTT
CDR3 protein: CAWTSGDTGELFF

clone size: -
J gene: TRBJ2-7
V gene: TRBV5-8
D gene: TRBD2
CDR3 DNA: TGTGCCAGCAGCTTGGCGGGGAGGGACTACGAGCAGTACTTC
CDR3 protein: CASSLAGRDYEQYF